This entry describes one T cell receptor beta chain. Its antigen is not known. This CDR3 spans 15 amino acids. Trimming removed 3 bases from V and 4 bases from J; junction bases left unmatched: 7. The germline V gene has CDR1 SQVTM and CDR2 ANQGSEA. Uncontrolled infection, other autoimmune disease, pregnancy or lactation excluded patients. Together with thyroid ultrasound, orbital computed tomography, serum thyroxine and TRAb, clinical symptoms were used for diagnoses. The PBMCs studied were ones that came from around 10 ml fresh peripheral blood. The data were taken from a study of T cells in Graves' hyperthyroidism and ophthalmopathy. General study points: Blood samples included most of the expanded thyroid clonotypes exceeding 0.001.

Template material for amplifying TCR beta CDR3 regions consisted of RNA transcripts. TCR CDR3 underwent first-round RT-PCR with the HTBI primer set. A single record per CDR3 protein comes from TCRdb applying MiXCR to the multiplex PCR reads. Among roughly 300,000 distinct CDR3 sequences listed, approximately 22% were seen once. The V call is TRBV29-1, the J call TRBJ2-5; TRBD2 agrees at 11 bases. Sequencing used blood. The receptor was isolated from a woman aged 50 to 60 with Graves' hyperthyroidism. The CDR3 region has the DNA TGCAGCGTTGAGGGTAGCGGGAGGGCCGGAGAGACCCAGTACTTC. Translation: CSVEGSGRAGETQYF.